The sequence of this TCR beta chain was determined in a study of shared clonotypes between healthy human individuals. Findings and caveats of the study: Sharing of clonotypes among donors was expected to vary with sequencing depth. The authors sampled blood alone, and tissue repertoires likely differ.

Researchers drew on some 97 million PBMCs for genomic DNA from unsorted samples. Each unsorted PBMC replicate got 300 ng genomic DNA, tens of thousands of genomes. TCRdb's copy holds only in-frame clones and misses some; the assay was immunoSEQ multiplex PCR. In the table there are a few hundred thousand clones, roughly four fifths of which are singletons. The CDR3 sequence is 16 residues long. The V gene lost 0 bases and the J gene lost 0 bases, with 11 bases spanning the gap. CDR1 is ENHRY, CDR2 SYGVKD, per germline. A note on this clone: What it binds is not known.

The receptor was derived from a woman between 35 and 50 years old in good health. Some clones in this sample may be carry-over from other donors' samples. Sequenced input: PBMCs. The chain recombines TRBV10-3 with TRBJ1-1; TRBD1 is a possible D gene (5 bases). The CDR3 DNA is TGTGCCATCAGTGAGTCGAGGGGATCGGTGAACACTGAAGCTTTCTTT. As protein: CAISESRGSVNTEAFF.